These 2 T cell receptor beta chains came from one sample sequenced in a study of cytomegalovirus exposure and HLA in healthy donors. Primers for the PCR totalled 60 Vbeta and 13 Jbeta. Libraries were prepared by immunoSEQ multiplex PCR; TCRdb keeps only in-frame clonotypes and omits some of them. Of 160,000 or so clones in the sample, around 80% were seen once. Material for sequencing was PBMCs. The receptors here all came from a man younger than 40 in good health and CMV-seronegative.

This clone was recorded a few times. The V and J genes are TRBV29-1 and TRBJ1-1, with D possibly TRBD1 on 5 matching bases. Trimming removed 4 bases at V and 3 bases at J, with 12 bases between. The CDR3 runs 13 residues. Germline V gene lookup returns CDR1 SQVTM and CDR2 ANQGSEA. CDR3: CSVGPPGDTEAFF. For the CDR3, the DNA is TGCAGCGTTGGCCCCCCGGGGGACACTGAAGCTTTCTTT. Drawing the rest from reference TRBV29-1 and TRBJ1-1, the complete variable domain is SAVISQKPSRDICQRGTSLTIQCQVDSQVTMMFWYRQQPGQSLTLIATANQGSEATYESGFVIDKFPISRPNLTFSTLTVSNMSPEDSSIYLCSVGPPGDTEAFFGQGTRLTVV.

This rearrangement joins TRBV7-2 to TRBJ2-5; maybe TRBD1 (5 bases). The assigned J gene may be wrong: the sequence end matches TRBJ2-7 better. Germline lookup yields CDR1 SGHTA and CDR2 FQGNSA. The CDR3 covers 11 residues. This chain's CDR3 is CASSARAEQYF. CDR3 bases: TGTGCCAGCAGCGCCAGGGCCGAGCAGTACTTC.